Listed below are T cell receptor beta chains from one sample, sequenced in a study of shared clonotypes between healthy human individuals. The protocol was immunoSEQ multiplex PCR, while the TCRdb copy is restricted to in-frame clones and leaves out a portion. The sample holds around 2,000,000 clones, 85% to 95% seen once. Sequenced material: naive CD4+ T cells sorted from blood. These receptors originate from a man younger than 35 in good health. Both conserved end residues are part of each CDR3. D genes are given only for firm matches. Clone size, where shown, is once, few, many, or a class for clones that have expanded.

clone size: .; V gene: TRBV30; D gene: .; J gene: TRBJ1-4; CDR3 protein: CAWSHVNEKLFF; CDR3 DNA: TGTGCCTGGAGCCACGTTAATGAAAAACTGTTTTTT
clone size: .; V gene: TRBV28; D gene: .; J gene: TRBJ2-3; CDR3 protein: CAYRGSRAADTQYF; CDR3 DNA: TGTGCCTACCGGGGGAGCCGGGCCGCAGATACGCAGTATTTT
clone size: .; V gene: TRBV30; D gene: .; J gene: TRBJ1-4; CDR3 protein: CAWSVAWAGSEKLFF; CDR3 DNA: TGTGCCTGGAGTGTAGCGTGGGCAGGGAGCGAAAAACTGTTTTTT
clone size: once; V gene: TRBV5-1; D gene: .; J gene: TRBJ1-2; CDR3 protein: CASYGGLGGYTF; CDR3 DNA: TGCGCCAGCTACGGCGGTCTCGGGGGCTACACCTTC
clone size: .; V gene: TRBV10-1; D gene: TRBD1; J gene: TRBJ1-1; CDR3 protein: CASSEFGTGNTEAFF; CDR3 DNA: TGCGCCAGCAGTGAGTTTGGGACAGGGAACACTGAAGCTTTCTTT
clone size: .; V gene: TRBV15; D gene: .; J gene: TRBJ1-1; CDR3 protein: CATSPDMTEAFF; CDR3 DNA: TGTGCCACCAGCCCCGACATGACTGAAGCTTTCTTT
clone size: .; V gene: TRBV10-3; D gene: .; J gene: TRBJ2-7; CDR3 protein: CAISSARTSYEQYF; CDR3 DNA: TGTGCCATCTCCTCCGCTCGAACCTCCTACGAGCAGTACTTC
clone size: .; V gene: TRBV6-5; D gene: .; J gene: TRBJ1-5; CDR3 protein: CASRRGVGGQPQHF; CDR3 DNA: TGTGCCAGCAGGAGAGGTGTCGGGGGTCAGCCCCAGCATTTT
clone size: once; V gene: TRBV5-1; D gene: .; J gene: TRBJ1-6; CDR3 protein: CASRIEGDYNSPLHF; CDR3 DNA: TGCGCCAGCAGAATTGAAGGGGACTATAATTCACCCCTCCACTTT
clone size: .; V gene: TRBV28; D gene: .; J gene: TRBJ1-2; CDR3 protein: CASSSGQIADYGYTF; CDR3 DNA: TGTGCCAGCAGCTCGGGACAAATAGCAGACTATGGCTACACCTTC
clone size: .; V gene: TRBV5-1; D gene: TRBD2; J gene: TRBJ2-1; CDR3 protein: CASSLVGGGTDNEQFF; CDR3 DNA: TGCGCCAGCAGCTTGGTCGGCGGGGGGACCGACAATGAGCAGTTCTTC
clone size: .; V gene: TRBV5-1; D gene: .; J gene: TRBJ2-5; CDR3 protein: CASSLAFQETQYF; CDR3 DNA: TGCGCCAGCAGCTTGGCCTTCCAAGAGACCCAGTACTTC
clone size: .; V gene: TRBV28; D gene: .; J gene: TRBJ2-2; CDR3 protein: CASGPGTNTGELFF; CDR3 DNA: TGTGCCAGCGGGCCCGGCACCAACACCGGGGAGCTGTTTTTT
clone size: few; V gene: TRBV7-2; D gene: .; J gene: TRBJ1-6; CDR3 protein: CASSLNRASPLHF; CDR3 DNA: TGTGCCAGCAGCTTAAACAGGGCGTCTCCCCTCCACTTT
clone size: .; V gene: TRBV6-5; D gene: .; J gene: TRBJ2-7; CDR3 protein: CASSRDSHYEQYF; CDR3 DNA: TGTGCCAGCAGTCGGGACTCACACTACGAGCAGTACTTC
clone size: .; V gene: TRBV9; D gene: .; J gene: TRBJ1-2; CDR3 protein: CASSVNEVVGDYGYTF; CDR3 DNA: TGTGCCAGCAGCGTAAATGAGGTGGTCGGTGACTATGGCTACACCTTC